This T cell receptor (beta chain) was recorded in a study of T cell clonality in common variable immunodeficiency. CDR1 and CDR2 from the germline V gene are ENHRY and SYGVKD. Losses at the gene ends were 4 bases for V and 3 bases for J; bases not matched to a gene: 0. There are 14 residues in the CDR3. Equal genomic DNA amounts from CVID and control samples were sequenced. Here immunoSEQ multiplex PCR was the method, and the copy in TCRdb shows in-frame clones only, minus some. The sample contains fewer than 60,000 clones, none of them singletons. For this clone: Its antigen is as yet unknown. From the germline J gene comes the end of the CDR3, since the read stops 3 residues before it.

General study results and limits: Fewer TCRbeta clones were shared among CVID subjects than controls.

Material for sequencing was peripheral blood mononuclear cells. The gene calls are TRBV10-3 and TRBJ2-5; 12 bases match TRBD2. This TCR was sampled from a person aged 18 to 75 in good health. CDR3 sequence: CAISGTSGEETQYF. The DNA read from the CDR3 is TGTGCCATCAGTGGGACTAGCGGGGAAGAGACC.